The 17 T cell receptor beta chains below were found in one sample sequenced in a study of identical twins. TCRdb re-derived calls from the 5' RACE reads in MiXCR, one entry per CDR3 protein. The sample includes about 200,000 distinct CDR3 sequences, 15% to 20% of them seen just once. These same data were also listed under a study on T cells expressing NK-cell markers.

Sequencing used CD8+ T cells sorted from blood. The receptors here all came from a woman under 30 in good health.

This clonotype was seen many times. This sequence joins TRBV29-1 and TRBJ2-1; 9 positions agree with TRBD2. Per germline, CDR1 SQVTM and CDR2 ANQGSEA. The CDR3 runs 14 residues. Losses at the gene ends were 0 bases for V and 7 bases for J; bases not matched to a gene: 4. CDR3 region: CSVEERGGPNEQFF. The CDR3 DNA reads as TGCAGCGTTGAAGAGCGGGGGGGCCCGAATGAGCAGTTCTTC.

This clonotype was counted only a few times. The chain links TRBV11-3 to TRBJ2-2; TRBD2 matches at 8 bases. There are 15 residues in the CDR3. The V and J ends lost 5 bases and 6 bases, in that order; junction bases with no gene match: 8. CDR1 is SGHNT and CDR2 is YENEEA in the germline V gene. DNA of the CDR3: TGTGCCAGCAGCCCTAGCGGGCGCCGGGCCGGGGAGCTGTTTTTT. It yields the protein CASSPSGRRAGELFF.

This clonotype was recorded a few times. This chain's CDR3 is CSANQGQEIYEQYF. For the CDR3, the DNA is TGCAGTGCTAACCAGGGACAGGAAATCTACGAGCAGTACTTC. The genes are TRBV20-1 and TRBJ2-7, with 8 bases fitting TRBD1. V dropped 4 bases and J dropped 3; count of bases not matched to a gene: 8. Per the germline V gene, CDR1 is DFQATT and CDR2 is SNEGSKA (reference sequence). This CDR3 comprises 14 residues.

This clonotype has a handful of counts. The CDR3 nucleotides read TGTGCCAGCAGCTGGGACTTTTCGGGTGAGCAGTTCTTC. This gives the protein CASSWDFSGEQFF. The rearrangement uses TRBV11-2 and TRBJ2-1; D is possibly TRBD2 (6 bases). This CDR3 comprises 13 residues. Germline V gene sequence: CDR1 SGHAT, CDR2 FQNNGV. V was cut by 4 bases and J by 9 bases, with 13 bases left in between.

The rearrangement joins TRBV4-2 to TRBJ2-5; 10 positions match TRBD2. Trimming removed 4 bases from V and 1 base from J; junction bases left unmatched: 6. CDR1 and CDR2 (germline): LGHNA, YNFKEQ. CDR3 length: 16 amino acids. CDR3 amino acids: CASSPTSGDSQETQYF. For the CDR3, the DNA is TGTGCCAGCAGCCCAACTAGCGGGGACAGCCAAGAGACCCAGTACTTC.

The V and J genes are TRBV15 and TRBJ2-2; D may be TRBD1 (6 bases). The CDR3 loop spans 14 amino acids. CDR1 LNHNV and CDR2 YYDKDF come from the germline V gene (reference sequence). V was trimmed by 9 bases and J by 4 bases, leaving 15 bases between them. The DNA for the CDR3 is TGTGCCACTAACCGGGACACCCTCACCGGGGAGCTGTTTTTT. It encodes CATNRDTLTGELFF.

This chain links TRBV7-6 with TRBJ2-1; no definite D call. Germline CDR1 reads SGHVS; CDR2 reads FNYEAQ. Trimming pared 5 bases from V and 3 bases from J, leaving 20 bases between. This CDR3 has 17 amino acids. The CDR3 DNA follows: TGTGCCAGCAGCCAGACCATAAGGGCCTCCGACTACAATGAGCAGTTCTTC. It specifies CASSQTIRASDYNEQFF.

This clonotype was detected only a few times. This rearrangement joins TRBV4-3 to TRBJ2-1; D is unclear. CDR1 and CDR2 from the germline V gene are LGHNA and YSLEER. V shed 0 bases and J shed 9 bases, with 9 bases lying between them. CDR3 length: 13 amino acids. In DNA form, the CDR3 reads TGCGCCAGCAGCCAAGACCCCTTGGGTGAGCAGTTCTTC. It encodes CASSQDPLGEQFF.

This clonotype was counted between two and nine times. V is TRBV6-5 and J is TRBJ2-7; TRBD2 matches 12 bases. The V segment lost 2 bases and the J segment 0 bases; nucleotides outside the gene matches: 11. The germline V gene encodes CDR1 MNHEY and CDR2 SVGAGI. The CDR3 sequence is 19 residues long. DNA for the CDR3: TGTGCCAGCAGTTACCGGCGACTAGCGGGAGTTACGAGCTCCTACGAGCAGTACTTC. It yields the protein CASSYRRLAGVTSSYEQYF.

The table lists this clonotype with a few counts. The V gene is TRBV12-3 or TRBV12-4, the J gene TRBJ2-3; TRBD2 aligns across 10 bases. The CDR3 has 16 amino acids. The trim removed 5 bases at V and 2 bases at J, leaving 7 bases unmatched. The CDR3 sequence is CASSQSLAGVTDTQYF. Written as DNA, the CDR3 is TGTGCCAGCAGTCAATCCCTAGCGGGGGTCACAGATACGCAGTATTTT.

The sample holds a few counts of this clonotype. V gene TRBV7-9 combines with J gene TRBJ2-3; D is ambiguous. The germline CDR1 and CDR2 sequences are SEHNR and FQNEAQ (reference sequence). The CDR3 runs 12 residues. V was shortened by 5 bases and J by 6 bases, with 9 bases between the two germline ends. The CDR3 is CASSPDSDTQYF. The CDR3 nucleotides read TGTGCCAGCAGCCCCGACTCGGATACGCAGTATTTT.

DNA for the CDR3: TGCAGCGTTGGACGGACGGGACGGTACAATGAGCAGTTCTTC. This codes for CSVGRTGRYNEQFF. The chain recombines TRBV29-1 with TRBJ2-1; D tentatively fits TRBD1 or TRBD2 (5 bases each). The germline V gene encodes CDR1 SQVTM and CDR2 ANQGSEA. The CDR3 contains 14 residues. Trimming left V 4 bases short and J 4 bases short, with 14 bases between.

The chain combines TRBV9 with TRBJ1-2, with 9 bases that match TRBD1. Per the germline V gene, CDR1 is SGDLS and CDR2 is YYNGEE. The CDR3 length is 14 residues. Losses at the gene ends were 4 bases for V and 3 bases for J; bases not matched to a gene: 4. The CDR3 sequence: CASSSDRGHYGYTF. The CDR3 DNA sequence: TGTGCCAGCAGCTCGGACAGGGGTCACTATGGCTACACCTTC.

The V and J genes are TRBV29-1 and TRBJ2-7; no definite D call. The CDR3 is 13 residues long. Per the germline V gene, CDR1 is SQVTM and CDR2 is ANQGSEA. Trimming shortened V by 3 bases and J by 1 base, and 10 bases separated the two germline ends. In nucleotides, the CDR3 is TGCAGCGTTGAGGCGAAAGATTCCTACGAGCAGTACTTC. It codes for CSVEAKDSYEQYF.

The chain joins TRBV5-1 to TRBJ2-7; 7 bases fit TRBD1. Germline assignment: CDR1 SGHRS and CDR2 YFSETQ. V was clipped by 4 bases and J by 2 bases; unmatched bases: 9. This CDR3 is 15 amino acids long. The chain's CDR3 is CASSPLTGPTYEQYF. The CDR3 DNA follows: TGCGCCAGCAGCCCGTTGACAGGGCCCACCTACGAGCAGTACTTC. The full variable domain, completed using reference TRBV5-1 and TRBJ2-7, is KAGVTQTPRYLIKTRGQQVTLSCSPISGHRSVSWYQQTPGQGLQFLFEYFSETQRNKGNFPGRFSGRQFSNSRSEMNVSTLELGDSALYLCASSPLTGPTYEQYFGPGTRLTVT.

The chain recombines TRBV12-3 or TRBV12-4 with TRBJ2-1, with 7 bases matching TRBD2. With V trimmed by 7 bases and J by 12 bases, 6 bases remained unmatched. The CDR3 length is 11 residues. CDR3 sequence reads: CASTQGEGQFF. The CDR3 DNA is TGTGCCAGCACCCAAGGGGAGGGGCAGTTCTTC.

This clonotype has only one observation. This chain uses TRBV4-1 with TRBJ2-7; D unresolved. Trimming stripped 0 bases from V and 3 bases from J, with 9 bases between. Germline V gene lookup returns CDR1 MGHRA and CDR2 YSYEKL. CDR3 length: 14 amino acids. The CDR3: CASSQEVSVYEQYF. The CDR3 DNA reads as TGCGCCAGCAGCCAAGAGGTGTCGGTCTACGAGCAGTACTTC.